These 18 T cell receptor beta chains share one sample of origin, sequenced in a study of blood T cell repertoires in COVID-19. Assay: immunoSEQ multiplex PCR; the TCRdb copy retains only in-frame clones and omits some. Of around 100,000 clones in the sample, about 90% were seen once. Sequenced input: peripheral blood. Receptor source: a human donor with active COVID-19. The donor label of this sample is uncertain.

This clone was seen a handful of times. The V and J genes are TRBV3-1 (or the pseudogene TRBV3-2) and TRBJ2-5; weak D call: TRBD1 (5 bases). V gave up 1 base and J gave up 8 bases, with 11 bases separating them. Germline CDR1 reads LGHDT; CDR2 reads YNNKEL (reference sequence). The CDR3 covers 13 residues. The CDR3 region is CASSQVRQGTQYF. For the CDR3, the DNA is TGTGCCAGCAGCCAAGTGAGGCAGGGAACCCAGTACTTC.

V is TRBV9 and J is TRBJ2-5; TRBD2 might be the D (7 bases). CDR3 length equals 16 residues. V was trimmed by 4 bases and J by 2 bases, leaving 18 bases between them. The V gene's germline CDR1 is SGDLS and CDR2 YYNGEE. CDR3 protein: CASSSQVGGPQETQYF. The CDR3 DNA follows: TGTGCCAGCAGCTCGCAGGTGGGGGGGCCGCAAGAGACCCAGTACTTC.

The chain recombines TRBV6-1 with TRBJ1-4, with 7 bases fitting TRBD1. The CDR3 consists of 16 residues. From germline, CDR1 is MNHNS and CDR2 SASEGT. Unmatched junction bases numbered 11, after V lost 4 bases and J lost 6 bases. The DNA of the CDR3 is TGTGCCAGCAGTGTTAGACAGGTCAGGGGGGATGAAAAACTGTTTTTT. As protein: CASSVRQVRGDEKLFF.

In DNA, the CDR3 is TGTGCCAGCAGCAGGCAGACAAATGAAAAACTGTTTTTT. Translating gives CASSRQTNEKLFF. This chain uses TRBV5-6 with TRBJ1-4; unclear D gene. V dropped 4 bases and J dropped 5 bases, with 9 bases sitting between them. This CDR3 is built from 13 residues. CDR1 and CDR2 (germline): SGHDT, YYEEEE. Looking up the rest from reference TRBV5-6 and TRBJ1-4 gives the full variable domain: DAGVTQSPTHLIKTRGQQVTLRCSPKSGHDTVSWYQQALGQGPQFIFQYYEEEERQRGNFPDRFSGHQFPNYSSELNVNALLLGDSALYLCASSRQTNEKLFFGSGTQLSVL.

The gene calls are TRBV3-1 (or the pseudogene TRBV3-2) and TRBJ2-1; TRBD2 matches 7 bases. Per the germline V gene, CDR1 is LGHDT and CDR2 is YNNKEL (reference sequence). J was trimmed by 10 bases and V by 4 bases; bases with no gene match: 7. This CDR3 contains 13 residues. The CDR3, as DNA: TGTGCCAGCAGCCCAGGACCGGGACTAGAGCAGTTCTTC. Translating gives CASSPGPGLEQFF.

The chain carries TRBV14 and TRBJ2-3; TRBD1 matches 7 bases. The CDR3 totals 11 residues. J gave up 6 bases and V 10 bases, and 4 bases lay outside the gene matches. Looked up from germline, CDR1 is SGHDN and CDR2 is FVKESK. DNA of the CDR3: TGTGCCACCAAACAGGGGGATACGCAGTATTTT. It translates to CATKQGDTQYF.

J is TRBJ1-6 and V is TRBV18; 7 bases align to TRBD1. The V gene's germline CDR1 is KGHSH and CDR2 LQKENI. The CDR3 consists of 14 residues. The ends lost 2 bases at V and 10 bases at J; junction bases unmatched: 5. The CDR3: CASSPTGDDSPLHF. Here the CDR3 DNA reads TGTGCCAGCTCACCAACAGGGGACGACTCACCCCTCCACTTT.

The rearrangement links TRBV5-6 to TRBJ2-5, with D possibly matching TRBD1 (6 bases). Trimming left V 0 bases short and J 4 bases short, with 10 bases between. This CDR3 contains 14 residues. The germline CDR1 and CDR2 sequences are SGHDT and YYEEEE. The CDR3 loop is CASSLAHRAETQYF. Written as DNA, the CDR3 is TGTGCCAGCAGCTTGGCCCACAGGGCAGAGACCCAGTACTTC.

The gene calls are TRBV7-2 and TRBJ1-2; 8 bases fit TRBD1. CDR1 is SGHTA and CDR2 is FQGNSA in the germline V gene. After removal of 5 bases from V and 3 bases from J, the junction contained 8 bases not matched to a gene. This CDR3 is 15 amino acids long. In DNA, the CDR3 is TGTGCCAGCAGCACTTACAGGGGGAATGACTATGGCTACACCTTC. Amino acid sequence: CASSTYRGNDYGYTF.

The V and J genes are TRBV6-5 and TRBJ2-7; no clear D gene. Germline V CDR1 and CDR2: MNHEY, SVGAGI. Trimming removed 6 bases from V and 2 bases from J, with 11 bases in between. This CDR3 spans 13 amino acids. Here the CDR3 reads CASRWAGTYEQYF. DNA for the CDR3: TGTGCCAGCAGATGGGCAGGTACCTACGAGCAGTACTTC.

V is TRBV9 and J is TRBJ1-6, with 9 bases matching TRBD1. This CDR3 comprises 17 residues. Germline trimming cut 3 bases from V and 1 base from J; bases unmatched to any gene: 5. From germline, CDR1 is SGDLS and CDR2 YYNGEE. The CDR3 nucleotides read TGTGCCAGCAGCGCGGAACAGGGGGCATCCTATAATTCACCCCTCCACTTT. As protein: CASSAEQGASYNSPLHF.

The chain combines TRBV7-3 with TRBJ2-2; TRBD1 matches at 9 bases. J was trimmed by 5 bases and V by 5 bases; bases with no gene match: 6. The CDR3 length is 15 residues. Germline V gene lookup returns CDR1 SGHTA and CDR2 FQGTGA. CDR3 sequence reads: CASSPQGAGTGELFF. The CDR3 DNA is TGTGCCAGCAGCCCACAGGGGGCTGGTACCGGGGAGCTGTTTTTT.

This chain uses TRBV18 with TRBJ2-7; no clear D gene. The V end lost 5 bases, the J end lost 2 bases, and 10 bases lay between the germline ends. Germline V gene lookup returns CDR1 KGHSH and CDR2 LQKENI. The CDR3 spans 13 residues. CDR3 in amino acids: CASSAADTYEQYF. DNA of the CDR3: TGTGCCAGCTCAGCCGCGGATACCTACGAGCAGTACTTC.

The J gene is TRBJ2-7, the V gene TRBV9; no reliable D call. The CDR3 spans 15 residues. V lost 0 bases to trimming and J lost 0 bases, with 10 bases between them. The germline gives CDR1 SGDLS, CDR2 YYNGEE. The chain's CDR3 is CASSVGTFSSYEQYF. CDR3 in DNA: TGTGCCAGCAGCGTAGGAACCTTCAGCTCCTACGAGCAGTACTTC.

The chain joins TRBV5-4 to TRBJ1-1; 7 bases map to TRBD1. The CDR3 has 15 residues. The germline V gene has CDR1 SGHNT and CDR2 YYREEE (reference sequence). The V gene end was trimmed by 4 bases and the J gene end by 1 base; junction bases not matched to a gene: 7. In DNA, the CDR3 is TGTGCCAGCAGCCCGGAAAGGACAGGGAACACTGAAGCTTTCTTT. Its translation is CASSPERTGNTEAFF.

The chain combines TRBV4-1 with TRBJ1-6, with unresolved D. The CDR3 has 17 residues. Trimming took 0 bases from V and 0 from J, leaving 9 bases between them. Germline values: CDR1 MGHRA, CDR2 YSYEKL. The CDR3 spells CASSQDNLSSYNSPLHF. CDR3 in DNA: TGCGCCAGCAGCCAAGATAACCTGAGCTCCTATAATTCACCCCTCCACTTT.

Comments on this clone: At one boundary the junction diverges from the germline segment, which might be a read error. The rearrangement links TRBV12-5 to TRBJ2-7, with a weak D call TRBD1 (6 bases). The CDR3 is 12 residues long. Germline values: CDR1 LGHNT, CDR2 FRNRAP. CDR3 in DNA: TGTGCTAGTGGTTTGGAAGGACAGCCCCCGGGTTTC. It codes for CASGLEGQPPGF. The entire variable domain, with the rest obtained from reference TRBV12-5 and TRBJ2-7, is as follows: DARVTQTPRHKVTEMGQEVTMRCQPILGHNTVFWYRQTMMQGLELLAYFRNRAPLDDSGMPKDRFSAEMPDATLATLKIQPSEPRDSAVYFCASGLEGQPPGFGPGTRLTVT.

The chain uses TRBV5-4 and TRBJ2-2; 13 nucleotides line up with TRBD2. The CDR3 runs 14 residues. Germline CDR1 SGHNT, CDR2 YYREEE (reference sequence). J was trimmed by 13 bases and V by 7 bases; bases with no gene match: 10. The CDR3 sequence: CASSTSGGARSLFF. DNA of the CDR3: TGTGCCAGCTCTACTAGCGGGGGGGCAAGGTCGCTGTTTTTT.